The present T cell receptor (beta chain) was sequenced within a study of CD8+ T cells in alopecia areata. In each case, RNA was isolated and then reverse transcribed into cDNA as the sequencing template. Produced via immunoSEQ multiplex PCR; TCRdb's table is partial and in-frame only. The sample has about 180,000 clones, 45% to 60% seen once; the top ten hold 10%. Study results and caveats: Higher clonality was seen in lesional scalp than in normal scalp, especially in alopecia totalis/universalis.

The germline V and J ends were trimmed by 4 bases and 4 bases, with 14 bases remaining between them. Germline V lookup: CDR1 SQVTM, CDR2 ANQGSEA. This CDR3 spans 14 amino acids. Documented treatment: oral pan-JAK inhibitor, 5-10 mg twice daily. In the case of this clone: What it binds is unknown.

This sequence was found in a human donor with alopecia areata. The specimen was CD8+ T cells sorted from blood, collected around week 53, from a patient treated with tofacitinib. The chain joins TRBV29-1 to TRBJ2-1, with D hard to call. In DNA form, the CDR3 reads TGCAGCGTTGTGGCTACCCCCTTATACAATGAGCAGTTCTTC. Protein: CSVVATPLYNEQFF.